The rows below give T cell receptor beta chains drawn from one sample of a study of persistence of HIV-infected CD4 T cells. The antigens of these receptors remain unknown. Using immunoSEQ multiplex PCR, the repertoire was profiled, and TCRdb retains in-frame clones only, with some absent. The table lists 35,000 to 40,000 clones, over 80% of them singletons, with approximately 1.2% in the top ten. Sample: CD4+ T cells sorted from PBMCs after roughly 20-hour stimulation, taken from a patient who received antiretroviral therapy. Receptors were obtained from an adult man with HIV who was CMV-seropositive. Each CDR3 is given with its conserved first and last residue. A D gene is named only where the DNA matches it firmly. A clone size is listed for some rows: how often the clone was seen (once, few, many), or a class if it is expanded.

abundance: -
j_gene: TRBJ1-5
d_gene: TRBD1
v_gene: TRBV10-3
len: 13
CDR3aa: CAMGDRVNQPQHF
CDR3nt: TGTGCCATGGGAGACAGGGTCAATCAGCCCCAGCATTTT

abundance: -
j_gene: TRBJ1-5
d_gene: TRBD1
v_gene: TRBV30
len: 16
CDR3aa: CAWSVRTGGGNQPQHF
CDR3nt: TGTGCCTGGAGTGTACGAACAGGGGGCGGCAATCAGCCCCAGCATTTT

abundance: once
j_gene: TRBJ1-1
d_gene: -
v_gene: TRBV28
len: 11
CDR3aa: CASSLAQEAFF
CDR3nt: TGTGCCAGCAGTTTGGCGCAAGAAGCTTTCTTT

abundance: once
j_gene: TRBJ2-5
d_gene: TRBD1
v_gene: TRBV5-1
len: 17
CDR3aa: CASSLGMRTGGEETQYF
CDR3nt: TGCGCCAGCAGCTTGGGAATGAGGACAGGGGGGGAAGAGACCCAGTACTTC

abundance: -
j_gene: TRBJ1-2
d_gene: TRBD1
v_gene: TRBV4-1
len: 16
CDR3aa: CASSQDVPGQGSGYTF
CDR3nt: TGCGCCAGCAGCCAAGACGTCCCGGGACAGGGGTCTGGCTACACCTTC

abundance: -
j_gene: TRBJ1-5
d_gene: -
v_gene: TRBV19
len: 14
CDR3aa: CASSYREVNQPQHF
CDR3nt: TGTGCCAGTAGTTACAGGGAAGTAAATCAGCCCCAGCATTTT

abundance: -
j_gene: TRBJ2-1
d_gene: TRBD2
v_gene: TRBV19
len: 19
CDR3aa: CASKGMRGSGGAFYNEQFF
CDR3nt: TGTGCCAGTAAAGGAATGCGTGGAAGCGGGGGGGCCTTCTACAATGAGCAGTTCTTC

abundance: -
j_gene: TRBJ1-1
d_gene: -
v_gene: TRBV10-3
len: 13
CDR3aa: CAISQTDNTEAFF
CDR3nt: TGTGCCATCAGCCAGACAGATAACACTGAAGCTTTCTTT

abundance: -
j_gene: TRBJ2-7
d_gene: -
v_gene: TRBV10-1
len: 13
CDR3aa: CASSAGQSYEQYF
CDR3nt: TGCGCCAGCAGTGCCGGACAGTCCTACGAGCAGTACTTC

abundance: -
j_gene: TRBJ2-5
d_gene: -
v_gene: TRBV11-3
len: 15
CDR3aa: CASSLVTGGLETQYF
CDR3nt: TGTGCCAGCAGCTTAGTTACCGGGGGGCTGGAGACCCAGTACTTC

abundance: few
j_gene: TRBJ1-1
d_gene: -
v_gene: TRBV6-5
len: 14
CDR3aa: CASSNQEGNTEAFF
CDR3nt: TGTGCCAGCAGTAATCAGGAGGGGAACACTGAAGCTTTCTTT

abundance: -
j_gene: TRBJ2-4
d_gene: -
v_gene: TRBV3-1/TRBV3-2
len: 17
CDR3aa: CASSQDSGSGAKNIQYF
CDR3nt: TGTGCCAGCAGCCAAGATTCAGGGTCGGGGGCCAAAAACATTCAGTACTTC

abundance: once
j_gene: TRBJ2-7
d_gene: -
v_gene: TRBV4-1
len: 15
CDR3aa: CASSHQGRSMAEQYF
CDR3nt: TGCGCCAGCAGCCATCAGGGGCGGAGTATGGCCGAGCAGTACTTC

abundance: -
j_gene: TRBJ2-7
d_gene: -
v_gene: TRBV10-1
len: 15
CDR3aa: CASSDKGLPTYEQYF
CDR3nt: TGCGCCAGCAGTGATAAGGGGCTACCCACCTACGAGCAGTACTTC

abundance: -
j_gene: TRBJ2-5
d_gene: -
v_gene: TRBV7-2
len: 15
CDR3aa: CASSLGGVLQETQYF
CDR3nt: TGTGCCAGCAGCTTAGGTGGGGTTCTCCAAGAGACCCAGTACTTC

abundance: once
j_gene: TRBJ1-2
d_gene: -
v_gene: TRBV29-1
len: 11
CDR3aa: CSVQGLYGYTF
CDR3nt: TGCAGCGTTCAGGGCCTCTATGGCTACACCTTC